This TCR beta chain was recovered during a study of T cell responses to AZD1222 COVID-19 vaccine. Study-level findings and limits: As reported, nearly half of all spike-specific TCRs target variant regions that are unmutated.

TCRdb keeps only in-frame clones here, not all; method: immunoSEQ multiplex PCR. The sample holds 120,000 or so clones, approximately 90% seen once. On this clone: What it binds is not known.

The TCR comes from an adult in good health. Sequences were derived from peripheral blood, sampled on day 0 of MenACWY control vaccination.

The CDR3, as DNA: TGTGCCAGCTCGACTAGCGCCGGAGATACGCAGTATTTT. Translated, it gives CASSTSAGDTQYF. This sequence joins TRBV7-9 and TRBJ2-3; 8 nucleotides line up with TRBD2. Germline V gene lookup returns CDR1 SEHNR and CDR2 FQNEAQ (reference sequence). This CDR3 has 13 amino acids. V dropped 8 bases and J dropped 5; count of bases not matched to a gene: 6.